This T cell receptor beta chain was recovered during a study of T cell repertoires in aging, cancer and after chemotherapy. Study overall: Patients with glioblastoma brain tumors were sampled before and after temozolomide-based therapy.

General study findings and limits: Loss of evenness, beyond lost richness, contributed to age-related TCR diversity decline in cancer patients. Median generation probability rose over the chemotherapy interval in each cancer cohort, suggesting rebound thymic output.

Multiplex touch-down PCR with TRB-A/B primers amplified rearranged V-D-J TRB sequences. TCRdb itself ran the multiplex PCR reads through MiXCR, one entry per CDR3 protein. The sample lists roughly 1,600 distinct CDR3 sequences; 21% were seen once. Peripheral blood genomic DNA, not sorted cells or RNA, was the template. This clonotype is medium-sized in the sample. Its antigen remains unidentified. V was trimmed by 6 bases and J by 5 bases, leaving 20 bases between them. Per the germline V gene, CDR1 is MNHEY and CDR2 is SVGEGT. This CDR3 is built from 15 residues. The V call is TRBV6-2 or TRBV6-3, the J call TRBJ2-7, with D possibly TRBD2 on 5 matching bases. This clonotype originated in a human donor with a solid tumor. Input material: blood. CDR3 sequence: CASSLLAGALDEQYF. As DNA, the CDR3 is TGTGCCAGCAGCCTCCTAGCTGGAGCGCTGGACGAGCAGTACTTC.